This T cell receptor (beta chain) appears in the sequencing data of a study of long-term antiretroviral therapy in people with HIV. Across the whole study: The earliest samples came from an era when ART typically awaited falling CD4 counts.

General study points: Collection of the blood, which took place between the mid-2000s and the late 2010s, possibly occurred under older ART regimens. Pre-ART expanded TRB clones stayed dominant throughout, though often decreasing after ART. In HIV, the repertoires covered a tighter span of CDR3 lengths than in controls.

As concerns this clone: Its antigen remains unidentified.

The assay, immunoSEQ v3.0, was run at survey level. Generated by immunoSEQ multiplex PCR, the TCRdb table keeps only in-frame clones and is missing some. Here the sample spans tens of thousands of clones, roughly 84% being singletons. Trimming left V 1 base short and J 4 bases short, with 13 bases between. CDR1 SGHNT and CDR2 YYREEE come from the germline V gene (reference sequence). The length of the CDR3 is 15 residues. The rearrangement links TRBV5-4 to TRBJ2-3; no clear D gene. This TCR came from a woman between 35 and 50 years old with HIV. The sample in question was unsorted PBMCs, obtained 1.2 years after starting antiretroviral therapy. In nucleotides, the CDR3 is TGTGCCAGCAGCTTGTGGCTAGTTGGTGCAGATACGCAGTATTTT. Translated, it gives CASSLWLVGADTQYF. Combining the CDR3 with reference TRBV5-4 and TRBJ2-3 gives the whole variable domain ETGVTQSPTHLIKTRGQQVTLRCSSQSGHNTVSWYQQALGQGPQFIFQYYREEENGRGNFPPRFSGLQFPNYSSELNVNALELDDSALYLCASSLWLVGADTQYFGPGTRLTVL.